Shown below are 14 T cell receptor beta chains from a single sample sequenced in a study of T cell responses to AZD1222 COVID-19 vaccine. Generated by immunoSEQ multiplex PCR, the TCRdb table keeps only in-frame clones and is missing some. This sample carries 120,000 to 150,000 clones, about nine tenths of them seen once, and the ten largest clones take 2.5% to 3%. Here the sequenced sample was peripheral blood, taken on day 0 of MenACWY control vaccination. Receptor source: an adult in good health.

The gene calls are TRBV20-1 and TRBJ2-7, with D maybe TRBD2 (6 bases). The V end lost 3 bases, the J end lost 7 bases, and 28 bases lay between the germline ends. This CDR3 contains 17 residues. Germline CDR1 DFQATT, CDR2 SNEGSKA (reference sequence). The CDR3, as DNA: TGCAGTGCTAGTGATCCCCTTCGCGGGACCGTGGCCTTGGAGCAGTACTTC. It is translated as CSASDPLRGTVALEQYF.

The rearrangement links TRBV27 to TRBJ1-5, with D maybe TRBD1 (6 bases). Germline CDR1 is MNHEY and CDR2 is SMNVEV (reference sequence). Trimming removed 4 bases at V and 1 base at J, with 8 bases between. CDR3 length: 14 residues. The CDR3: CASSSQGSNQPQHF. CDR3 nucleotide sequence: TGTGCCAGCAGTTCACAGGGAAGCAATCAGCCCCAGCATTTT.

This rearrangement joins TRBV6-5 to TRBJ1-1; D is unresolved. Between the trimmed V and J ends, which lost 4 bases and 5 bases, there was a span of 14 bases. Germline V gene lookup returns CDR1 MNHEY and CDR2 SVGAGI. The CDR3 consists of 14 residues. CDR3 amino acids: CASSSGPRRTEAFF. The CDR3 nucleotides are TGTGCCAGCAGTTCTGGGCCCCGGCGGACTGAAGCTTTCTTT.

V is TRBV4-1 and J is TRBJ1-2; 8 bases align to TRBD1. Trimming cost V 4 bases and J 5 bases; bases outside gene matches: 6. The CDR3 has 14 amino acids. Germline V gene data show CDR1 as MGHRA and CDR2 as YSYEKL. CDR3 region: CASSPDRGPYGYTF. Written as DNA, the CDR3 is TGCGCCAGCAGCCCAGACAGGGGTCCATATGGCTACACCTTC.

The CDR3, as DNA: TGCGCCAGCAGCCAGACCAGGGGTTCCGATTCACCCCTCCACTTT. Translating gives CASSQTRGSDSPLHF. This sequence joins TRBV10-1 and TRBJ1-6, with D possibly TRBD1 on 6 matching bases. Germline loops: CDR1 WNHNN, CDR2 SYGVQD (reference sequence). The CDR3 covers 15 residues. V lost 6 bases, J lost 8 bases, and 17 bases lay in between.

The chain uses TRBV18 and TRBJ2-1, with TRBD1 as a possible D gene (6 bases). The germline V gene has CDR1 KGHSH and CDR2 LQKENI. Between the trimmed V and J ends, which lost 1 base and 8 bases, there was a span of 12 bases. There are 14 residues in the CDR3. This chain's CDR3 is CASSPRAGVDEQFF. CDR3 DNA sequence: TGTGCCAGCTCACCACGGGCAGGGGTAGATGAGCAGTTCTTC.

The rearrangement joins TRBV28 to TRBJ2-1, with D tentatively TRBD1 (6 bases). V lost 7 bases, J lost 10 bases, and 14 bases lay in between. This CDR3 region has 12 residues. CDR1 MDHEN and CDR2 SYDVKM come from the germline V gene. CDR3 sequence reads: CASTTGEYEQFF. CDR3 DNA sequence: TGTGCCAGCACGACAGGCGAGTACGAGCAGTTCTTC.

The V and J genes are TRBV6-4 and TRBJ2-5; D remains ambiguous. Trimming left V 6 bases short and J 5 bases short, with 13 bases between. The CDR3 sequence is 13 residues long. The germline gives CDR1 MRHNA, CDR2 SNTAGT. The DNA of the CDR3 is TGTGCCAGCAGCCCCGGTCCTTCCGAGACCCAGTACTTC. As protein: CASSPGPSETQYF.

The CDR3 bases are TGTGCCAGCAGCGTCATAGGGGGCGCTTATAATTCACCCCTCCACTTT. Residues: CASSVIGGAYNSPLHF. The rearrangement links TRBV11-1 to TRBJ1-6; 7 nucleotides line up with TRBD1. The germline gives CDR1 SGHAT, CDR2 FQDESV (reference sequence). This CDR3 has 16 residues. V dropped 5 bases and J dropped 4; count of bases not matched to a gene: 8.

The rearrangement joins TRBV4-1 to TRBJ1-5; the D is unclear. Trimming removed 1 base from V and 4 bases from J, with 14 bases in between. The CDR3 runs 16 residues. The germline V gene encodes CDR1 MGHRA and CDR2 YSYEKL. CDR3 protein: CASSQADTTINQPQHF. The CDR3 coding sequence is TGCGCCAGCAGCCAAGCCGATACAACAATTAATCAGCCCCAGCATTTT.

This chain connects TRBV10-3 to TRBJ1-1; D is undetermined. The CDR3 consists of 15 residues. Trimming cost V 3 bases and J 0 bases, with 11 bases left between them. In germline, CDR1 is ENHRY, CDR2 SYGVKD. The CDR3 reads CAISDGGYMNTEAFF. In DNA, the CDR3 is TGTGCCATCAGTGACGGCGGTTATATGAACACTGAAGCTTTCTTT.

This chain connects TRBV9 to TRBJ2-3; D may correspond to TRBD1 or TRBD2 (6 bases each). This CDR3 is built from 15 residues. V lost 0 bases and J lost 3, with 11 bases in between. Germline V gives CDR1 SGDLS, CDR2 YYNGEE. CDR3 nucleotide sequence: TGTGCCAGCAGCGTAGAAACAGGGAGGACAGATACGCAGTATTTT. Translating gives CASSVETGRTDTQYF.

The gene calls are TRBV5-4 and TRBJ2-1, with D perhaps matching TRBD2 (6 bases). CDR1 is SGHNT and CDR2 is YYREEE in the germline V gene (reference sequence). V was cut by 3 bases and J by 0 bases, with 16 bases left in between. CDR3 length: 17 residues. The CDR3 DNA sequence: TGTGCCAGCAGCTCACCATCCGGGACTCACTCCTACAATGAGCAGTTCTTC. This sequence encodes CASSSPSGTHSYNEQFF.

The chain couples TRBV28 to TRBJ1-5; D perhaps matches TRBD1 (6 bases). CDR3 length: 15 residues. V shed 10 bases and J shed 2 bases, with 18 bases lying between them. CDR1 is MDHEN and CDR2 is SYDVKM in the germline V gene. This CDR3 is CATWGVGGGNQPQHF. The CDR3 DNA sequence: TGTGCCACCTGGGGGGTGGGGGGCGGCAATCAGCCCCAGCATTTT. The full variable domain, completed using reference TRBV28 and TRBJ1-5, is DVKVTQSSRYLVKRTGEKVFLECVQDMDHENMFWYRQDPGLGLRLIYFSYDVKMKEKGDIPEGYSVSREKKERFSLILESASTNQTSMYLCATWGVGGGNQPQHFGDGTRLSIL.